Listed below are T cell receptor beta chains from one sample, sequenced in a study of cytomegalovirus exposure and HLA in healthy donors. TCRdb's copy holds only in-frame clones and misses some; the assay was immunoSEQ multiplex PCR. The sample yields about 220,000 clones, 76% seen once. Sequences were obtained from PBMCs. The receptors shown here come from a man aged 18 to 35 in good health and CMV-seronegative. Both conserved end residues are part of each CDR3. Fields, in order: J gene, V gene, clone size, D gene, CDR3 DNA, CDR3 protein. The D gene is left open where the match is weak. Not every row has a clone size; where given, it reads once, few, many or a size class.

TRBJ1-1	TRBV5-1	.	TRBD1	TGCGCCAGCCGGGACAGGGAGTACACTGAAGCTTTCTTT	CASRDREYTEAFF
TRBJ1-5	TRBV28	few	.	TGTGCCAGCAGTTTATACATAAATTTGAATCAGCCCCAGCATTTT	CASSLYINLNQPQHF
TRBJ2-7	TRBV19	.	.	TGTGCCAGTACCAAAACGGGTCCCAGCAGGGAAGAGCAGTACTTC	CASTKTGPSREEQYF
TRBJ1-2	TRBV6-1	.	TRBD1	TGTGCCAGCAGTGAATACAGGGGAAATGGCTACACCTTC	CASSEYRGNGYTF
TRBJ2-1	TRBV9	.	TRBD2	TGTGCCAGCAGCTCCCGATTAGCGGGAATTGTCGATGAGCAGTTCTTC	CASSSRLAGIVDEQFF
TRBJ2-5	TRBV5-1	.	.	TGCGCCAGCAGCGCACGTTATAGCGGAAAAGAGACCCAGTACTTC	CASSARYSGKETQYF
TRBJ2-1	TRBV6-1	once	.	TGTGCCAGCAGCCCGCCTCGGTCCTCCACCAATGAGCAGTTCTTC	CASSPPRSSTNEQFF
TRBJ1-5	TRBV28	.	.	TGTGCCAGCAGTCTGGGGCCGGTACAGCCCCAGCATTTT	CASSLGPVQPQHF
TRBJ2-1	TRBV27	.	.	TGTGCCAGCAGTTTATATAGCGCCAGCTCCTACAATGAGCAGTTCTTC	CASSLYSASSYNEQFF
TRBJ2-7	TRBV4-1	few	.	TGCGCCAGCAGCCAAGGCGTACCCTCCTACGAGCAGTACTTC	CASSQGVPSYEQYF
TRBJ2-5	TRBV30	.	TRBD2	TGTGCCTGGAGTGACCCACTAGCGGGAGGCTTGGAGACCCAGTACTTC	CAWSDPLAGGLETQYF
TRBJ2-1	TRBV6-1	.	.	TGTGCCAGCACGAGCGGATACTCCTACAATGAGCAGTTCTTC	CASTSGYSYNEQFF
TRBJ1-4	TRBV28	few	TRBD1	TGTGCCAGCAGCCGGATGGACAGGGCAAGCGAAAAACTGTTTTTT	CASSRMDRASEKLFF
TRBJ2-1	TRBV9	.	TRBD2	TGTGCCAGCAGCGACCGCCCAGGGAGGGATGAGCAGTTCTTC	CASSDRPGRDEQFF
TRBJ1-5	TRBV4-3	.	.	TGCGCCAGCAGCCTTGGACAGAATAGCAATCAGCCCCAGCATTTT	CASSLGQNSNQPQHF
TRBJ2-7	TRBV6-1	.	TRBD1	TGTGCCAGCATGTTTGCAGGGGGCTACGAGCAGTACTTC	CASMFAGGYEQYF
TRBJ1-1	TRBV7-9	.	.	TGTGCCAGCACCCCAGGGTATGAAGCTTTCTTT	CASTPGYEAFF
TRBJ1-5	TRBV14	.	.	TGTGCCAGCAGCCCAACCGCCCCGAGTCCCCAGCATTTT	CASSPTAPSPQHF
TRBJ2-7	TRBV29-1	.	TRBD1	TGCAGCGTTGAAGCCCCCCGGACAGGCCGCTACGAGCAGTACTTC	CSVEAPRTGRYEQYF
TRBJ2-1	TRBV19	.	TRBD2	TGTGCCAGTAGTATAGGACTAGCGCCGAGCTACAATGAGCAGTTCTTC	CASSIGLAPSYNEQFF
TRBJ2-3	TRBV29-1	once	TRBD2	TGCAGCGTTGAAGGTGTTCTCAAGGAGGGAGGGGCGACAGATACGCAGTATTTT	CSVEGVLKEGGATDTQYF
TRBJ1-5	TRBV6-1	.	TRBD1	TGTGCCAGCAGTGAAAATGGGCTGACAGGGCCTAATCAGCCCCAGCATTTT	CASSENGLTGPNQPQHF
TRBJ1-1	TRBV29-1	few	.	TGCAGCGTTGTAACAGGGAGGGCCACTGAAGCTTTCTTT	CSVVTGRATEAFF
TRBJ2-3	TRBV5-8	.	.	TGTGCCAGCAGCTTGGCGAGTACTCCGCGGGATACGCAGTATTTT	CASSLASTPRDTQYF
TRBJ2-7	TRBV2	.	TRBD1	TGTGCCAGCAGTGGGACAGGGACCTACGAGCAGTACTTC	CASSGTGTYEQYF
TRBJ1-4	TRBV18	.	.	TGTGCCAGCTCAGCGGGACCTCCATGGAGGGAAAAACTGTTTTTT	CASSAGPPWREKLFF
TRBJ2-5	TRBV14	.	.	TGTGCCAGCAGCCGCAACGTTCGCTCTGTTCCTAAAGAGACCCAGTACTTC	CASSRNVRSVPKETQYF
TRBJ2-7	TRBV28	.	TRBD1	TGTGCCAGCAGGACAGGGGAATGGGCCTACGAGCAGTACTTC	CASRTGEWAYEQYF
TRBJ1-2	TRBV6-5	once	.	TGCGCCAGCAGTTACGGCGGGCCGGACTCTGGCTATGGCTACACCTTC	CASSYGGPDSGYGYTF
TRBJ2-3	TRBV6-1	few	.	TGTGCCAGCAGTTTCGACAAAAGGGGGGATACGCAGTATTTT	CASSFDKRGDTQYF
TRBJ1-4	TRBV2	.	TRBD1	TGTGCCAGCAGTGAAGCCGGGACAGAGGGGGAAAAACTGTTTTTT	CASSEAGTEGEKLFF
TRBJ1-1	TRBV2	once	TRBD1	TGTGCCAGTCGTCGGACAGGGGGTGGGAACACTGAAGCTTTCTTT	CASRRTGGGNTEAFF
TRBJ2-7	TRBV11-2	.	TRBD2	TGTGCCAGCAGCTTTGGACTAGCGGCTCACCCCTACGAGCAGTACTTC	CASSFGLAAHPYEQYF
TRBJ2-2	TRBV5-4	.	.	TGTGCCAGCAGCTTGGTATTGGGGAGGTGGAACACCGGGGAGCTGTTTTTT	CASSLVLGRWNTGELFF
TRBJ2-7	TRBV6-5	once	TRBD2	TGTGCCAGCGGCCTCAAGGCGGGAGGATACGAGCAGTACTTC	CASGLKAGGYEQYF
TRBJ1-1	TRBV19	.	.	TGTGCCAGTAACAAATTCGGGACTCTAACCCTTGAGGCTGAAGCTTTCTTT	CASNKFGTLTLEAEAFF
TRBJ2-7	TRBV10-3	.	TRBD2	TGTGCCATCAGTGAAGGAATAGCGGGGACCTGGGAGCAGTACTTC	CAISEGIAGTWEQYF
TRBJ2-3	TRBV10-2	.	.	TGCGCCAGCAGTCGGAAGGGCGGGAATGCAGATACGCAGTATTTT	CASSRKGGNADTQYF
TRBJ2-7	TRBV7-8	.	.	TGTGCCAGCAGCCCCGGGGGGCGGCTTCCTCCCTCCTACGAGCAGTACTTC	CASSPGGRLPPSYEQYF
TRBJ2-1	TRBV7-9	few	.	TGTGCCAGCAGCTCTAGGGTCGGGGGCAATGAGCAGTTCTTC	CASSSRVGGNEQFF
TRBJ1-5	TRBV4-1	.	.	TGCGCCAGCAGCCAAGAAGTTTTTCACGGCTGGGCCCAGCCCCAGCATTTT	CASSQEVFHGWAQPQHF
TRBJ2-7	TRBV4-1	.	TRBD2	TGTGCCAGCAGCCAAGCCGGGACTAGCAGCTACGAGCAGTACTTC	CASSQAGTSSYEQYF
TRBJ2-1	TRBV7-2	.	TRBD1	TGTGCCAGCAGCTTAGGGACAGGATCCTACAATGAGCAGTTCTTC	CASSLGTGSYNEQFF
TRBJ1-2	TRBV7-9	.	.	TGTGCCAGCAGCTTGACAGCCGAGCATTCTAATAACTATGGCTACACCTTC	CASSLTAEHSNNYGYTF
TRBJ1-5	TRBV6-6	.	TRBD1	TGTGCCAGCAGTTACGGGACAGGGAATCAGCCCCAGCATTTT	CASSYGTGNQPQHF
TRBJ2-1	TRBV18	.	.	TGTGCCAGCTCACCTAACCTAGGGGTTGAGCAGTTCTTC	CASSPNLGVEQFF
TRBJ1-4	TRBV7-6	.	.	TGTGCCAGCAGCTTGGTAGGCAGGGAAGATGAAAAACTGTTTTTT	CASSLVGREDEKLFF
TRBJ1-2	TRBV4-1	.	.	TGCGCCAGCAGCCAAGGCGTCTATGGCTACACCTTC	CASSQGVYGYTF
TRBJ1-1	TRBV30	.	.	TGTGCCTGGAGTGACGGTGTGAACACTGAAGCTTTCTTT	CAWSDGVNTEAFF
TRBJ1-1	TRBV27	.	.	TGTGCCAGCAGTTTGTTTAGGGGTGATACTGAAGCTTTCTTT	CASSLFRGDTEAFF
TRBJ2-1	TRBV5-6	.	.	TGTGCCAGCAGCGGACAGGGACTAGCTGGCAATGAGCAGTTCTTC	CASSGQGLAGNEQFF
TRBJ2-1	TRBV15	few	TRBD2	TGTGCCACCAGCAGAAAAGGACTAGCGAACGACCTATACAATGAGCAGTTCTTC	CATSRKGLANDLYNEQFF
TRBJ2-5	TRBV5-1	.	TRBD2	TGCGCCAGCAGCTTGGACGGGGGGGGCCAAGAGACCCAGTACTTC	CASSLDGGGQETQYF